This T cell receptor beta chain comes out of a study of blood T cell repertoires in COVID-19 (TCRdb year 2020). Describing the broader study: The collaborator samples originated in the United States, Italy and Spain and spanned the acute and convalescent phases of COVID-19. The prospective study material was composed of cDNA or gDNA derived from T cells, B-cell-depleted T cells, or PBMCs. The dataset comprised deeply sampled blood TCRbeta repertoires from subjects exposed to, actively infected with, or recovered from COVID-19. The repertoires were released in a freely available public database intended as a resource for research on the immune response to SARS-CoV-2. Samples came from the ongoing ImmuneRACE study (first 160 participants) plus 1,254 subjects from 6 global collaborators. A de-identified subject ID, COVID-19 status, age in years and sex were almost always included in the sample metadata. Where available, HLA class I and class II types were taken from metadata supplied by the sample provider and were not determined by assay-based typing.

Reading from cysteine to phenylalanine, the CDR3 counts 16 amino acids. Only the CDR3 DNA is retained, 48 bases long and in frame from the first base. The germline V gene specifies SGDLS as CDR1 and YYNGEE as CDR2. Broader findings and caveats from the paper: How much clinical and demographic metadata was included differed by source and by participant, and the metadata was provided uncurated.

Whole blood was collected in K2EDTA tubes by collaborating institutions according to the institutions' own protocols. Collaborator samples were shipped for TCRbeta analysis as frozen whole blood, isolated PBMCs, or DNA extracted from either sample type. The immunoSEQ Assay, a bias-controlled multiplex PCR, was used to amplify TCRbeta CDR3 regions from genomic DNA. Per the source publication's procedure: The number of nucleated cells in each sample was estimated from the amplification of reference gene primers within the assay. To quantify the absolute abundance of each unique TCRbeta CDR3 rearrangement, sequence reads were collapsed and filtered. For each sample, productive Simpson clonality was calculated as the square root of Simpson's diversity index across productive rearrangements. What TCRdb holds here is the immuneACCESS table cut down to in-frame rearrangements. Part of the clones is not present; checked against another copy, under half of the missing clones reflect an unresolved V gene, and the others are unexplained. V and J calls and clone size come straight from that table; D and trimming were deduced from the DNA. The sample table lists approximately 300,000 clones, roughly 91% of them with a count of one. Of the sample, 0.75% to 0.9% is held by the ten largest clones.

With regard to this clone: Its recognized antigen is unknown. At one boundary the junction diverges from the germline segment, which might be a read error.

The clonotype originates from a man aged 25-45 years with acute or convalescent COVID-19. The sample taken for sequencing was peripheral blood. The V and J segments used are TRBV9 and TRBJ1-6; TRBD1 is a possible D gene, resting on 5 matching bases. The CDR3 reads as follows: CASSEWRGSNNSPLHF. The sequence in DNA is TGTGCCAGCAGTGAGTGGAGGGGCTCCAATAATTCACCCCTCCACTTT. With the portions outside the CDR3 filled from the reference TRBV9 and TRBJ1-6 genes, the complete variable region becomes DSGVTQTPKHLITATGQRVTLRCSPRSGDLSVYWYQQSLDQGLQFLIQYYNGEERAKGNILERFSAQQFPDLHSELNLSSLELGDSALYFCASSEWRGSNNSPLHFGNGTRLTVT.